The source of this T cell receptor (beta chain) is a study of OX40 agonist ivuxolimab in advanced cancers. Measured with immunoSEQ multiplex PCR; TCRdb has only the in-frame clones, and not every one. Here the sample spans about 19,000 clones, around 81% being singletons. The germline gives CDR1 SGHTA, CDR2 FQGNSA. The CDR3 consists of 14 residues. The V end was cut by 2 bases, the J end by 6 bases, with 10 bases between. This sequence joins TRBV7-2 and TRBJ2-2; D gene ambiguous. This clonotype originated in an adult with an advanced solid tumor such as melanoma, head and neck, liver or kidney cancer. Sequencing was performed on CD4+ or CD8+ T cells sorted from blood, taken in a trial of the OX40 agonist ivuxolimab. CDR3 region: CASSLNPKSGELFF. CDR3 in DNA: TGTGCCAGCAGCTTAAACCCCAAGTCCGGGGAGCTGTTTTTT.